This T cell receptor beta chain comes out of a study of regulatory T cells in long-lasting Graves disease. HTBI primers from iRepertoire and Arm-PCR of CDR3 regions yielded the TCR beta libraries. TCRdb redid the calling of the multiplex PCR reads with MiXCR, one entry per CDR3 protein. The sample has a few hundred thousand distinct CDR3 sequences, around 15% seen once. Germline V gene lookup returns CDR1 LGHDT and CDR2 YNNKEL (reference sequence). J lost 2 bases, V lost 4 bases, and 4 bases had no gene match. The CDR3 is made up of 16 amino acids. Stated time point: newly diagnosed GD, antithyroid drugs for less than 3 months. Preparation of the TCR library used RNA extracted from PBMCs. Broader study findings: Persistent disease exhibited a predilection for TRBV28, TRBJ1-2 and TRBJ2-5.

The table lists this clonotype with a few counts. The target antigen is unknown. These data are also associated with another study on T cells in Graves' hyperthyroidism and ophthalmopathy. That paper adds: The TCR CDR3 first-round RT-PCR relied on the HTBI primer set. In the analysis, a 13 V-J model separated ophthalmopathy from stable hyperthyroidism.

This TCR was sampled from a woman aged 18-29 years with Graves disease. The V and J genes are TRBV3-1 and TRBJ2-3; 12 nucleotides agree with TRBD2. Material: peripheral blood mononuclear cells (PBMCs), obtained at new diagnosis, from a patient treated with antithyroid drugs. The CDR3 DNA sequence: TGTGCCAGCAGCCGAGGACTAGCGGGGCCCACAGATACGCAGTATTTT. Protein product: CASSRGLAGPTDTQYF.